These 22 T cell receptor beta chains originate from one sample sequenced in a study of T cell responses to AZD1222 COVID-19 vaccine. TCRdb's copy holds only in-frame clones and misses some; the assay was immunoSEQ multiplex PCR. The table records roughly 96,000 clones, 80% to 90% of them present only once. Sample: peripheral blood, taken on day 0 of AZD1222 vaccination. These receptors originate from an adult in good health.

The chain is built from TRBV27 and TRBJ2-7; no reliable D call. The V gene lost 5 bases and the J gene lost 2 bases, with 13 bases spanning the gap. From germline, CDR1 is MNHEY and CDR2 SMNVEV (reference sequence). The CDR3 length is 14 residues. CDR3 nucleotides: TGTGCCAGCAGTGTCCCGGGCTCCGCCTACGAGCAGTACTTC. Translated, it gives CASSVPGSAYEQYF.

The table lists this clone with a count of one. The genes are TRBV4-3 and TRBJ2-7; perhaps TRBD1 as D (6 bases). Per germline, CDR1 LGHNA and CDR2 YSLEER. The CDR3 spans 15 residues. V shed 0 bases and J shed 3 bases, with 12 bases lying between them. The CDR3 protein is CASSQDRGRGYEQYF. The CDR3 DNA sequence: TGCGCCAGCAGCCAAGACCGGGGCAGGGGCTACGAGCAGTACTTC.

This chain joins TRBV18 and TRBJ2-7; TRBD1 might be the D (6 bases). The CDR3 runs to 15 residues. Germline CDR1 reads KGHSH; CDR2 reads LQKENI. The germline V and J ends were trimmed by 3 bases and 0 bases, with 12 bases remaining between them. CDR3 sequence: CASSPSTGSSYEQYF. In nucleotides, the CDR3 is TGTGCCAGCTCACCTTCGACAGGTAGCTCCTACGAGCAGTACTTC.

The chain uses TRBV6-5 and TRBJ2-1; D gene ambiguous. V was shortened by 0 bases and J by 5 bases, with 14 bases between the two germline ends. Germline CDR1 is MNHEY and CDR2 is SVGAGI. The CDR3 is 16 amino acids. In DNA, the CDR3 is TGTGCCAGCAGTTACTCTCGACCCTCTCTCCACAATGAGCAGTTCTTC. Its protein product is CASSYSRPSLHNEQFF.

The gene calls are TRBV5-1 and TRBJ2-6, with TRBD1 identical over 7 bases. Per germline, CDR1 SGHRS and CDR2 YFSETQ. J gave up 0 bases and V 5 bases, and 14 bases lay outside the gene matches. The CDR3 covers 19 residues. The CDR3 DNA reads as TGCGCCAGCAGACTACAGGGGAGAACCCACCTCTCTGGGGCCAACGTCCTGACTTTC. Its protein product is CASRLQGRTHLSGANVLTF.

The CDR3 region is CASSYRQGGSDTQYF. The CDR3 coding sequence is TGTGCCAGCAGCTACCGACAGGGGGGTTCAGATACGCAGTATTTT. The chain recombines TRBV7-9 with TRBJ2-3; 9 bases are shared with TRBD1. This CDR3 is 15 amino acids long. V lost 4 bases to trimming and J lost 4 bases; unmatched junction nucleotides: 6. Germline CDR1 and CDR2: SEHNR and FQNEAQ (reference sequence). The variable domain in full, with the rest retrieved from reference TRBV7-9 and TRBJ2-3, is DTGVSQNPRHKITKRGQNVTFRCDPISEHNRLYWYRQTLGQGPEFLTYFQNEAQLEKSRLLSDRFSAERPKGSFSTLEIQRTEQGDSAMYLCASSYRQGGSDTQYFGPGTRLTVL.

The rearrangement uses TRBV2 and TRBJ2-3, with 13 bases matching TRBD2. CDR1 SNHLY and CDR2 FYNNEI come from the germline V gene. The V segment lost 7 bases and the J segment 2 bases; nucleotides outside the gene matches: 3. This CDR3 spans 15 amino acids. The CDR3 sequence: CASKTSGRITDTQYF. The CDR3 DNA is TGTGCCAGCAAGACTAGCGGGAGGATCACAGATACGCAGTATTTT.

V gene TRBV6-6 combines with J gene TRBJ1-1, with TRBD1 as a possible D gene (6 bases). CDR3 length: 15 amino acids. CDR1 and CDR2 (germline): MNHNY, SVGAGI (reference sequence). V gave up 0 bases and J gave up 8 bases, with 16 bases separating them. The CDR3: CASSYSGSGEGEAFF. DNA for the CDR3: TGTGCCAGCAGTTACTCAGGCTCAGGGGAGGGGGAAGCTTTCTTT.

V and J are TRBV6-6 and TRBJ2-1; the D is unclear. Trimming left V 6 bases short and J 9 bases short, with 15 bases between. In germline, CDR1 is MNHNY, CDR2 SVGAGI (reference sequence). CDR3 size: 13 residues. CDR3 sequence (DNA): TGTGCCAGCAGCCTCCAAAGGGTAGGTGAGCAGTTCTTC. Translation gives CASSLQRVGEQFF.

This clone was counted a few times. The gene calls are TRBV6-5 and TRBJ2-5, with 9 nucleotides matching TRBD2. This CDR3 is built from 14 residues. The junction had 7 bases not matched to a gene; V was cut back by 6 bases and J by 5 bases. Germline V gives CDR1 MNHEY, CDR2 SVGAGI. The CDR3 reads CASRVAGDPETQYF. CDR3 coding DNA: TGTGCCAGCAGAGTAGCGGGGGATCCCGAGACCCAGTACTTC.

CDR3 nucleotide sequence: TGTGCCAGCAGCTCACGAGGGCTGAGGGATGAGCAGTTCTTC. Amino acids: CASSSRGLRDEQFF. V is TRBV5-4 and J is TRBJ2-1, with D tentatively TRBD2 (5 bases). With 3 bases removed from V and 8 bases from J, the gap between germline ends came to 15 bases. CDR1 is SGHNT, CDR2 YYREEE, per germline (reference sequence). This CDR3 is built from 14 residues.

The chain has TRBV9 and TRBJ1-3, with D hard to call. The germline V gene encodes CDR1 SGDLS and CDR2 YYNGEE. The CDR3 covers 16 residues. V was clipped by 6 bases and J by 0 bases, with 16 bases between them. CDR3 sequence reads: CASTAREGLSGNTIYF. The CDR3 DNA sequence: TGTGCCAGCACCGCCCGGGAGGGCCTCTCTGGAAACACCATATATTTT.

Here the CDR3 reads CASSERGVNTGELFF. The CDR3 DNA reads TGTGCCAGCAGCGAGCGGGGGGTAAACACCGGGGAGCTGTTTTTT. This chain links TRBV7-3 with TRBJ2-2, with 9 bases identical to TRBD2. The CDR3 covers 15 residues. The V gene's germline CDR1 is SGHTA and CDR2 FQGTGA. The trim removed 5 bases at V and 2 bases at J, leaving 3 bases unmatched.

J is TRBJ2-7 and V is TRBV6-6, with D hard to call. The V end lost 2 bases, the J end lost 3 bases, and 5 bases lay between the germline ends. CDR1 and CDR2 from the germline V gene are MNHNY and SVGAGI (reference sequence). The CDR3 is made up of 12 amino acids. DNA of the CDR3: TGTGCCAGCAGTTACCAAAGCTACGAGCAGTACTTC. It is translated as CASSYQSYEQYF.

This chain uses TRBV7-2 with TRBJ2-2; 7 nucleotides agree with TRBD2. There are 15 residues in the CDR3. J was trimmed by 4 bases and V by 3 bases; bases with no gene match: 5. Germline loops: CDR1 SGHTA, CDR2 FQGNSA. CDR3 region: CASSFRLAGTGELFF. CDR3 sequence (DNA): TGTGCCAGCAGCTTTAGACTAGCAGGCACCGGGGAGCTGTTTTTT.

This clone was seen a handful of times. V and J are TRBV27 and TRBJ2-1; the match to TRBD2 covers 14 bases. Looked up from germline, CDR1 is MNHEY and CDR2 is SMNVEV (reference sequence). V shed 7 bases, J shed 14 bases, and the junction held 7 bases outside the gene matches. This CDR3 has 13 residues. The CDR3 region is CASTGTSGGGEFF. Written as DNA, the CDR3 is TGTGCCAGCACCGGGACTAGCGGGGGTGGTGAGTTCTTC.

This sequence joins TRBV6-2 or TRBV6-3 and TRBJ1-2; weak D call: TRBD1 (5 bases). The V end lost 6 bases, the J end lost 8 bases, and 19 bases lay between the germline ends. This CDR3 is 14 amino acids long. Germline CDR1 MNHEY, CDR2 SVGEGT. The CDR3 protein is CASSASPNRGGYTF. The CDR3 DNA reads TGTGCCAGCAGCGCATCGCCAAATAGGGGAGGCTACACCTTC.

The V gene is TRBV19, the J gene TRBJ2-6; D is unclear. The germline CDR1 and CDR2 sequences are LNHDA and SQIVND (reference sequence). Trimming left V 3 bases short and J 0 bases short, with 9 bases between. This CDR3 region has 16 residues. The CDR3 bases are TGTGCCAGTAGTATGAGTACGTTCTCTGGGGCCAACGTCCTGACTTTC. Residues: CASSMSTFSGANVLTF.

V is TRBV7-2 and J is TRBJ1-3; no clear D gene. V lost 2 bases to trimming and J lost 0 bases, with 8 bases between them. Germline V lookup: CDR1 SGHTA, CDR2 FQGNSA. The CDR3 is 15 residues long. CDR3 amino acids: CASSLNSGSGNTIYF. The CDR3 DNA follows: TGTGCCAGCAGCTTAAACTCCGGCTCTGGAAACACCATATATTTT.

The chain is built from TRBV7-2 and TRBJ2-7; 9 bases agree with TRBD2. CDR3 size: 15 residues. V dropped 5 bases and J dropped 5; count of bases not matched to a gene: 10. Germline loops: CDR1 SGHTA, CDR2 FQGNSA. CDR3 sequence: CASSKIAGVLNEQYF. As DNA, the CDR3 is TGTGCCAGCAGCAAGATAGCGGGGGTGCTAAACGAGCAGTACTTC.

A single count supports this clone. The chain employs TRBV5-4 and TRBJ1-6; D is uncertain. V lost 1 base and J lost 3, with 8 bases in between. In germline, CDR1 is SGHNT, CDR2 YYREEE (reference sequence). The CDR3 length is 15 residues. CDR3 sequence reads: CASSLRPGYNSPLHF. CDR3 coding DNA: TGTGCCAGCAGCTTGCGTCCGGGCTATAATTCACCCCTCCACTTT.

This clone was seen only once. The chain couples TRBV9 to TRBJ1-2; 8 bases align to TRBD1. J gave up 6 bases and V 3 bases, and 10 bases lay outside the gene matches. Germline CDR1 SGDLS, CDR2 YYNGEE. This CDR3 contains 15 residues. As DNA, the CDR3 is TGTGCCAGCAGCGGCCGGACAGGGATTAATAATGGCTACACCTTC. Amino acid sequence: CASSGRTGINNGYTF. Supplemented by reference TRBV9 and TRBJ1-2, the full variable domain reads DSGVTQTPKHLITATGQRVTLRCSPRSGDLSVYWYQQSLDQGLQFLIQYYNGEERAKGNILERFSAQQFPDLHSELNLSSLELGDSALYFCASSGRTGINNGYTFGSGTRLTVV.